The clone carrying this T cell receptor beta chain was counted a few times. V was clipped by 6 bases and J by 8 bases, with 13 bases between them. Germline CDR1 and CDR2: MNHEY and SMNVEV (reference sequence). CDR3 length: 12 amino acids. The data are from a study of shared clonotypes between healthy human individuals. Libraries were prepared by immunoSEQ multiplex PCR; TCRdb keeps only in-frame clonotypes and omits some of them. In the table there are over 850,000 clones, around 78% of which are singletons. The sequence derives from a man younger than 35 in good health. Some clones in this sample may be carry-over from other donors' samples. The specimen was memory CD4+ T cells from PBMCs. Subset indicated: CD45RA-negative fraction. The gene calls are TRBV27 and TRBJ1-1, with D possibly being TRBD1 (5 bases). Written as DNA, the CDR3 is TGTGCCAGCAGCGGGGGGGGTATCGAAGCTTTCTTT. Translation gives CASSGGGIEAFF.